This T cell receptor (beta chain) is from a study of shared clonotypes between healthy human individuals. Notes on the study in general: A generally larger estimated richness was seen in naive subsets than in memory subsets. Sorted-subset sequencing was shown by rarefaction to be incomplete despite large depth. Sampling included only blood; tissue repertoires likely differ.

Points on this clone: The antigen is unknown.

CD8 cells classed as naive were CD45RO-negative and positively selected for CCR7, excluding terminally differentiated effector memory CD45RA+ cells. This CDR3 comprises 16 residues. Germline V gives CDR1 MGHRA, CDR2 YSYEKL. V lost 3 bases to trimming and J lost 2 bases, with 14 bases between them. This table comes from immunoSEQ multiplex PCR, and its TCRdb copy is limited to in-frame clones, with some not included. The sample shows about 870,000 clones, about 92% of them seen only once. The clonotype comes from a man aged 30 to 39 in good health. Sequencing input: naive CD8+ T cells sorted from blood. The chain is built from TRBV4-1 and TRBJ2-1; possibly TRBD1 or TRBD2 for D (5 bases each). CDR3 region: CASSQGGDPAYNEQFF. Here the CDR3 DNA reads TGCGCCAGCAGCCAGGGTGGGGACCCAGCCTACAATGAGCAGTTCTTC.